One and the same sample provided the 21 T cell receptor beta chains below, sequenced in a study of blood T cell repertoires in COVID-19. Assay used: immunoSEQ multiplex PCR; TCRdb lists only in-frame clones, some missing. The table lists around 160,000 clones, over 80% of them singletons, with 10% to 15% in the top ten. Material: PBMCs or T cells enriched from blood (not recorded which). The receptors here all came from a woman between 55 and 75 years old who had recovered from COVID-19.

The chain joins TRBV10-1 to TRBJ1-6; unclear D gene. Trimming took off 4 bases at V and 7 bases at J, with 17 bases between the two ends. The CDR3 has 16 amino acids. In germline, CDR1 is WNHNN, CDR2 SYGVQD (reference sequence). CDR3 in amino acids: CASSAISGSGNSPLHF. The CDR3 nucleotides are TGCGCCAGCAGTGCTATCAGCGGATCTGGGAATTCACCCCTCCACTTT.

The J gene is TRBJ1-2, the V gene TRBV6-6; possibly TRBD1 for D (6 bases). Between the trimmed V and J ends, which lost 7 bases and 0 bases, there was a span of 15 bases. The CDR3 consists of 15 residues. Germline-derived CDR1 and CDR2 are MNHNY and SVGAGI (reference sequence). The CDR3 DNA is TGTGCCAGCACCCGGACAGACGACTCTAACTATGGCTACACCTTC. It yields the protein CASTRTDDSNYGYTF.

The chain combines TRBV19 with TRBJ1-6, with D possibly being TRBD1 (6 bases). The CDR3 length is 13 residues. The V end was cut by 4 bases, the J end by 10 bases, with 11 bases between. CDR1 and CDR2 (germline): LNHDA, SQIVND (reference sequence). This CDR3 reads CASSTGARSPLHF. In DNA, the CDR3 is TGTGCCAGTAGTACAGGGGCGAGGTCACCCCTCCACTTT. Complete variable domain (other parts from reference TRBV19 and TRBJ1-6): DGGITQSPKYLFRKEGQNVTLSCEQNLNHDAMYWYRQDPGQGLRLIYYSQIVNDFQKGDIAEGYSVSREKKESFPLTVTSAQKNPTAFYLCASSTGARSPLHFGNGTRLTVT.

The DNA of the CDR3 is TGTGCCAGCAGCAAGTACCGGGACAGGGTTCGCGAGCAGTACTTC. This gives the protein CASSKYRDRVREQYF. This chain uses TRBV21-1 with TRBJ2-7; TRBD1, the table's D call, was not compared with the DNA. TRBV21-1 is tagged as a pseudogene. The CDR3 has 15 amino acids.

This clone was recorded only once. The V call is TRBV7-2, the J call TRBJ2-1, with D possibly TRBD2 on 6 matching bases. Germline CDR1 and CDR2: SGHTA and FQGNSA. There are 15 residues in the CDR3. V shed 0 bases and J shed 7 bases, with 13 bases lying between them. CDR3 protein: CASSLASGGWNEQFF. CDR3 bases: TGTGCCAGCAGCTTAGCATCCGGGGGTTGGAATGAGCAGTTCTTC.

The chain uses TRBV5-4 and TRBJ1-6, with TRBD1 as a possible D gene (6 bases). Germline V CDR1 and CDR2: SGHNT, YYREEE (reference sequence). Trimming removed 0 bases at V and 10 bases at J, with 17 bases between. The length of the CDR3 is 16 residues. The CDR3 sequence: CASSLAVQGSGSPLHF. CDR3 bases: TGTGCCAGCAGCTTGGCCGTACAGGGCTCTGGGTCACCCCTCCACTTT.

The rearrangement links TRBV7-9 to TRBJ1-4; 9 bases line up with TRBD1. The germline gives CDR1 SEHNR, CDR2 FQNEAQ (reference sequence). This CDR3 has 16 amino acids. Trimming removed 1 base from V and 6 bases from J; junction bases left unmatched: 6. Written as DNA, the CDR3 is TGTGCCAGCAGCTTAGGGGGCCGGGACAGGGATGAAAAACTGTTTTTT. It is translated as CASSLGGRDRDEKLFF.

This chain uses TRBV24-1 with TRBJ1-4; 8 positions match TRBD1. Germline V lookup: CDR1 KGHDR, CDR2 SFDVKD. There are 19 residues in the CDR3. V lost 3 bases and J lost 8; bases outside the gene matches: 19. Here the CDR3 DNA reads TGTGCCACCAGTGATCTTCTCCCGGGACAGGCGGCAAGGGCCGAAAAACTGTTTTTT. Translation: CATSDLLPGQAARAEKLFF.

Here the CDR3 reads CASSSPGTGRDYGYTF. The CDR3 DNA reads TGTGCCAGCAGCTCCCCTGGGACAGGGAGGGACTATGGCTACACCTTC. V and J are TRBV28 and TRBJ1-2, with 9 bases fitting TRBD1. The ends lost 6 bases at V and 3 bases at J; junction bases unmatched: 11. Per the germline V gene, CDR1 is MDHEN and CDR2 is SYDVKM. CDR3 length: 16 amino acids.

V and J are TRBV5-1 and TRBJ2-3; D might be TRBD1 (6 bases). Germline-derived CDR1 and CDR2 are SGHRS and YFSETQ. The V end was cut by 3 bases, the J end by 1 base, with 12 bases between. This CDR3 is 15 amino acids long. CDR3 protein: CASSSRGRGTDTQYF. In DNA form, the CDR3 reads TGCGCCAGCAGCTCCAGGGGTAGGGGCACAGATACGCAGTATTTT.

The chain joins TRBV4-1 to TRBJ1-2; 7 nucleotides agree with TRBD1. Germline values: CDR1 MGHRA, CDR2 YSYEKL. This CDR3 spans 13 amino acids. V was pared by 4 bases and J by 7 bases, with 6 bases of the junction left unmatched. The CDR3 region is CASSLDRDSGYTF. CDR3 nucleotide sequence: TGCGCCAGCAGCCTTGACAGGGATAGTGGCTACACCTTC.

The genes are TRBV18 and TRBJ1-5; 7 bases agree with TRBD1. The CDR3 runs to 14 residues. The V gene end was trimmed by 6 bases and the J gene end by 7 bases; junction bases not matched to a gene: 9. Germline loops: CDR1 KGHSH, CDR2 LQKENI. The CDR3 sequence is CASSPTGTGQPQHF. The CDR3 coding sequence is TGTGCCAGCTCTCCGACAGGGACCGGGCAGCCCCAGCATTTT. The full variable domain, with the rest looked up from reference TRBV18 and TRBJ1-5, is NAGVMQNPRHLVRRRGQEARLRCSPMKGHSHVYWYRQLPEEGLKFMVYLQKENIIDESGMPKERFSAEFPKEGPSILRIQQVVRGDSAAYFCASSPTGTGQPQHFGDGTRLSIL.

The genes are TRBV6-5 and TRBJ1-6, with D uncertain. V gave up 10 bases and J gave up 4 bases, with 14 bases separating them. The CDR3 runs 14 residues. Germline CDR1 MNHEY, CDR2 SVGAGI. CDR3 DNA: TGTGCCACCAGCCCCCTGCTATATAATTCACCCCTCCACTTT. This gives the protein CATSPLLYNSPLHF.

The gene calls are TRBV30 and TRBJ1-2, with 9 positions matching TRBD1. V lost 0 bases to trimming and J lost 4 bases; unmatched junction nucleotides: 6. There are 15 residues in the CDR3. The germline V gene encodes CDR1 GTSNPN and CDR2 SVGIG (reference sequence). CDR3 nucleotide sequence: TGTGCCTGGAGTGTAGCTGGACAGGGGTTCTATGGCTACACCTTC. Encoded protein: CAWSVAGQGFYGYTF.

The genes are TRBV30 and TRBJ1-1, with a tentative D call TRBD1 (5 bases). Per the germline V gene, CDR1 is GTSNPN and CDR2 is SVGIG (reference sequence). The CDR3 has 14 residues. The V gene lost 2 bases and the J gene lost 3 bases, with 13 bases spanning the gap. The CDR3 is CAWSWGVWDTEAFF. CDR3 coding DNA: TGTGCCTGGAGTTGGGGGGTATGGGACACTGAAGCTTTCTTT.

Of note for this clone: The same CDR3 can be traced to other DNA sequences in this sample. The genes are TRBV7-9 and TRBJ2-7; D not resolved. V was clipped by 1 base and J by 4 bases, with 8 bases between them. The CDR3 is 13 amino acids. Germline CDR1 is SEHNR and CDR2 is FQNEAQ (reference sequence). In DNA, the CDR3 is TGTGCCAGCAGCTTAGACTCGAGGTACGAGCAGTACTTC. Amino acids: CASSLDSRYEQYF.

The genes are TRBV28 and TRBJ1-5; 8 positions agree with TRBD1. The germline V gene has CDR1 MDHEN and CDR2 SYDVKM. The CDR3 has 14 residues. V was clipped by 5 bases and J by 5 bases; unmatched bases: 5. CDR3 nucleotide sequence: TGTGCCAGCAGTCCTACAGGGGGGGATCAGCCCCAGCATTTT. Translated, it gives CASSPTGGDQPQHF.

The gene calls are TRBV9 and TRBJ2-5, with 9 bases matching TRBD2. In germline, CDR1 is SGDLS, CDR2 YYNGEE. V dropped 0 bases and J dropped 5; count of bases not matched to a gene: 8. This CDR3 spans 16 amino acids. This CDR3 reads CASSVGGGAAGETQYF. The CDR3 nucleotides read TGTGCCAGCAGCGTAGGCGGGGGGGCCGCTGGGGAGACCCAGTACTTC.

The chain employs TRBV7-9 and TRBJ1-2; 9 positions match TRBD1. The germline V gene has CDR1 SEHNR and CDR2 FQNEAQ (reference sequence). This CDR3 region has 15 residues. V trimming: 4 bases; J trimming: 6 bases; junction bases outside the gene matches: 9. The CDR3 coding sequence is TGTGCCAGCAGCTCCTGGGACAGGGTATACCATGGCTACACCTTC. Translation gives CASSSWDRVYHGYTF.

The chain is built from TRBV5-4 and TRBJ2-1, with 10 nucleotides matching TRBD2. This CDR3 comprises 15 residues. The germline V gene encodes CDR1 SGHNT and CDR2 YYREEE (reference sequence). The junction had 2 bases not matched to a gene; V was cut back by 1 base and J by 4 bases. CDR3 residues: CASSLTSGEYNEQFF. CDR3 coding DNA: TGTGCCAGCAGCTTGACTAGCGGGGAGTACAATGAGCAGTTCTTC.

The genes are TRBV7-2 and TRBJ1-5, with TRBD1 identical over 8 bases. This CDR3 has 14 amino acids. V shed 5 bases, J shed 6 bases, and the junction held 6 bases outside the gene matches. In germline, CDR1 is SGHTA, CDR2 FQGNSA. The CDR3 nucleotides read TGTGCCAGCAGCGAAGGACAGGGAGGTCAGCCCCAGCATTTT. It codes for CASSEGQGGQPQHF.